This T cell receptor beta chain appears in the sequencing data of a study of regulatory T cells in long-lasting Graves disease. As to time point: newly diagnosed GD, antithyroid drugs for less than 3 months. PBMCs provided the RNA from which the TCR library was made. The study, taken as a whole, reports: A limited number of samples was an acknowledged limitation.

After removal of 3 bases from V and 3 bases from J, the junction contained 11 bases not matched to a gene. The CDR3 loop spans 16 amino acids. The germline gives CDR1 DFQATT, CDR2 SNEGSKA (reference sequence). As concerns this clonotype: No antigen is known for it.

Through Arm-PCR of CDR3 regions and iRepertoire HTBI primers, TCR beta libraries were built. A single record per CDR3 protein comes from TCRdb applying MiXCR to the multiplex PCR reads. This table holds around 450,000 distinct CDR3 sequences, about a sixth found once. These data also featured in a second study, about T cells in Graves' hyperthyroidism and ophthalmopathy.

The receptor was derived from a man aged 40-49 years with Graves disease. The source was peripheral blood mononuclear cells (PBMCs), collected at new diagnosis, from a patient treated with antithyroid drugs. This chain connects TRBV20-1 to TRBJ1-3; 7 bases agree with TRBD1. CDR3: CSAREPGTEIGNTIYF. The CDR3 nucleotides are TGCAGTGCTAGGGAGCCCGGGACAGAAATTGGAAACACCATATATTTT.